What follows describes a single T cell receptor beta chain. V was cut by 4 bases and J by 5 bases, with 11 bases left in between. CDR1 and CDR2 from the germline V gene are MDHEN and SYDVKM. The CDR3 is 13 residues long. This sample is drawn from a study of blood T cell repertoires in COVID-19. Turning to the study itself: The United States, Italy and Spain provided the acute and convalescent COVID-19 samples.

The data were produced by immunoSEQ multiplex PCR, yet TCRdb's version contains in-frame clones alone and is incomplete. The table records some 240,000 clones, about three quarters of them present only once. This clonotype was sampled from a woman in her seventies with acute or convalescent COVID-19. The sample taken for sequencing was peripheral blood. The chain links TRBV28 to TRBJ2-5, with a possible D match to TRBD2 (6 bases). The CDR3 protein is CASSSAGRETQYF. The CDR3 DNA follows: TGTGCCAGCAGTTCCGCGGGGAGGGAGACCCAGTACTTC.